These 17 T cell receptor beta chains share one sample of origin, sequenced in a study of T cells after yellow fever vaccination (dated by TCRdb to between 2018 and 2020). The library came from 5' RACE. Sequencing relied on an Illumina NovaSeq 6000. TCRdb cleaned the public reads at Q25 with fastp, built clones with MiXCR and kept in-frame beta chains. Records with the same CDR3 protein are collapsed into one entry carrying the most frequent genes and DNA. Within this sample are 300,000 to 400,000 distinct CDR3 sequences, with about 12% of them counted one time only. The top ten constitute 2.5% to 4% of the sample. In the paper's terms, the treatment or condition label means: live attenuated yellow fever vaccine strain. The sequences come from CD4+ T cells sorted from PBMCs, collected 15 days after the yellow fever booster vaccination. These receptors originate from a man aged 18 to 29 who received the YFV17D yellow fever vaccine.

The rearrangement uses TRBV12-3 or TRBV12-4 and TRBJ2-3; perhaps D is TRBD1 or TRBD2 (6 bases each). The CDR3 runs to 15 residues. Trimming left V 10 bases short and J 2 bases short, with 19 bases between. The DNA for the CDR3 is TGTGCCATCATCCTGGGGGGCGGAAACACAGATACGCAGTATTTT. The encoded protein is CAIILGGGNTDTQYF.

The chain recombines TRBV11-3 with TRBJ2-2, with D perhaps given as TRBD1 or TRBD2 (6 bases each). This CDR3 is built from 17 residues. Germline-derived CDR1 and CDR2 are SGHNT and YENEEA. The V and J ends lost 5 bases and 5 bases respectively, with 21 bases between them. CDR3 sequence: CASSGRGGPDKTGELFF. In nucleotides, the CDR3 is TGTGCCAGCAGCGGAAGAGGGGGGCCCGATAAGACCGGGGAGCTGTTTTTT.

The sample holds a few counts of this clonotype. The chain recombines TRBV20-1 with TRBJ1-2; D is unresolved. From germline, CDR1 is DFQATT and CDR2 SNEGSKA (reference sequence). V was pared by 4 bases and J by 6 bases, with 12 bases between. There are 12 residues in the CDR3. The CDR3 DNA reads TGCAGTGCTACAGAAGTTCGGGATGGCTACACCTTC. As protein: CSATEVRDGYTF.

The chain has TRBV21-1 and TRBJ2-7. TRBV21-1 is labeled a pseudogene. The CDR3 spans 16 residues. The CDR3 DNA follows: TGTGCCAGCAGCAAAGGAATGGCAGGACCCGTTTACGAGCAGTACGTC. Protein product: CASSKGMAGPVYEQYV.

This clonotype was detected a few times. The chain couples TRBV25-1 to TRBJ2-6; no clear D gene. The germline V gene encodes CDR1 MGHDK and CDR2 SYGVNS. V lost 3 bases and J 0 bases, leaving 12 bases between the germline ends. The CDR3 is 17 amino acids. The CDR3 reads CASSEDGLNSGANVLTF. CDR3 DNA sequence: TGTGCCAGCAGTGAGGACGGCCTGAACTCTGGGGCCAACGTCCTGACTTTC.

In its sample, this clonotype was seen many times. The genes are TRBV28 and TRBJ2-7, with D possibly being TRBD1 (6 bases). The V end was cut by 6 bases, the J end by 6 bases, with 12 bases between. The CDR3 extends over 12 amino acids. Germline V gene data show CDR1 as MDHEN and CDR2 as SYDVKM. CDR3: CASSNVGGEQYV. The CDR3 nucleotides read TGTGCCAGCAGCAACGTAGGGGGCGAGCAGTACGTC.

This clonotype was observed many times. The chain recombines TRBV12-3 or TRBV12-4 with TRBJ2-2; D may match TRBD1 or TRBD2 (5 bases each). V was clipped by 7 bases and J by 4 bases, with 22 bases between them. This CDR3 has 17 residues. The CDR3 loop is CASTLLHGADSTGELFF. As DNA, the CDR3 is TGTGCCAGCACTCTCCTCCACGGGGCAGATTCCACCGGGGAGCTGTTTTTT.

This clonotype was detected a few times. V and J are TRBV21-1 and TRBJ2-7; the table calls TRBD2, which could not be checked here. TRBV21-1 is designated a pseudogene. CDR3 length equals 14 residues. CDR3 residues: CASSTTAGNYEQYF. The CDR3 DNA sequence: TGTGCCAGCAGCACCACGGCGGGGAACTACGAGCAGTACTTC.

Only a few counts were recorded for this clonotype. This chain connects TRBV25-1 to TRBJ1-2; 7 nucleotides match TRBD1. The CDR3 contains 14 residues. With 3 bases clipped from V and 13 bases from J, the junction kept 14 bases outside the gene matches. Germline V gene lookup returns CDR1 MGHDK and CDR2 SYGVNS. The CDR3 DNA follows: TGTGCCAGCAGTGACCCTGGACAGGCCCAAGACTTCACCTTC. Translating it yields CASSDPGQAQDFTF.

This clonotype has just a few counts. The chain links TRBV3-1 to TRBJ2-1, with a possible D match to TRBD1 (5 bases). There are 14 residues in the CDR3. Germline V gene lookup returns CDR1 LGHDT and CDR2 YNNKEL (reference sequence). Trimming took off 3 bases at V and 6 bases at J, with 12 bases between the two ends. CDR3 coding DNA: TGTGCCAGCAGCCACCGCGGACATAGCAATGAGCAGTTCTTC. Its translation: CASSHRGHSNEQFF.

The V call is TRBV7-6, the J call TRBJ1-2, with D possibly matching TRBD1 (6 bases). The CDR3 consists of 15 residues. Trimming took 1 base from V and 4 from J, leaving 13 bases between them. Germline V gives CDR1 SGHVS, CDR2 FNYEAQ. CDR3 nucleotides: TGTGCCAGCAGCTTAGGTTACAGGGAAGGCTATGGCTACACCTTC. Translation: CASSLGYREGYGYTF.

The chain has TRBV5-6 and TRBJ2-5; D gene unclear. CDR1 SGHDT and CDR2 YYEEEE come from the germline V gene. The length of the CDR3 is 12 residues. The V end was cut by 1 base, the J end by 5 bases, with 6 bases between. CDR3 DNA: TGTGCCAGCAGCTTGTGGCGGGAGACCCAGTACTTC. This sequence encodes CASSLWRETQYF. Filled out from reference TRBV5-6 and TRBJ2-5, the complete variable domain reads DAGVTQSPTHLIKTRGQQVTLRCSPKSGHDTVSWYQQALGQGPQFIFQYYEEEERQRGNFPDRFSGHQFPNYSSELNVNALLLGDSALYLCASSLWRETQYFGPGTRLLVL.

The genes are TRBV5-6 and TRBJ1-4; D ambiguous. With 1 base removed from V and 6 bases from J, the gap between germline ends came to 16 bases. Per germline, CDR1 SGHDT and CDR2 YYEEEE. The CDR3 spans 16 residues. The CDR3 bases are TGTGCCAGCAGCTTGTGGGGTGTCGGGTTTGATGAAAAACTGTTTTTT. This translates into CASSLWGVGFDEKLFF.

The chain carries TRBV7-3 and TRBJ2-2; 7 bases are a match to TRBD2. The CDR3 has 14 amino acids. The J segment lost 4 bases and the V segment lost 8 bases, leaving 7 bases of the junction unmatched. In germline, CDR1 is SGHTA, CDR2 FQGTGA. CDR3 sequence reads: CASRNRLATGELFF. CDR3 coding DNA: TGTGCCAGCCGAAATAGACTAGCCACCGGGGAGCTGTTTTTT.

The CDR3 region is CSGRDRRTDTQYF. CDR3 nucleotide sequence: TGCAGCGGCCGGGACAGGCGCACAGATACGCAGTATTTT. The rearrangement joins TRBV29-1 to TRBJ2-3; 8 bases are shared with TRBD1. Germline CDR1 SQVTM, CDR2 ANQGSEA. The trim removed 7 bases at V and 1 base at J, leaving 4 bases unmatched. This CDR3 has 13 residues.

The genes are TRBV12-3 or TRBV12-4 and TRBJ1-2; D not resolved. The ends were cut back, 2 bases at V and 0 bases at J, with 16 bases in the middle. The CDR3 runs 17 residues. CDR3 in amino acids: CASSLKSGIETNYGYTF. The CDR3 bases are TGTGCCAGCAGTTTAAAGAGCGGAATAGAGACTAACTATGGCTACACCTTC.

This chain joins TRBV28 and TRBJ2-6; no clear D. CDR1 is MDHEN, CDR2 SYDVKM, per germline. Trimming removed 2 bases from V and 3 bases from J, with 5 bases in between. CDR3 length equals 14 residues. CDR3 DNA sequence: TGTGCCAGCAGTTTACCCGGTGGGGCCAACGTCCTGACTTTC. Translating gives CASSLPGGANVLTF.